One and the same sample provided the 19 T cell receptor beta chains below, sequenced in a study of PD-1 blockade in mismatch repair-deficient tumors. The protocol was immunoSEQ multiplex PCR, while the TCRdb copy is restricted to in-frame clones and leaves out a portion. The table shows tens of thousands of clones, with 75% to 85% occurring only once. The specimen was peripheral blood, collected 12 weeks after starting pembrolizumab. These receptors all stem from an adult with mismatch repair-deficient cancer.

The CDR3 region is CASSLTTSGVAKNIQYF. CDR3 bases: TGTGCCAGCAGCTTAACGACTAGCGGTGTAGCCAAAAACATTCAGTACTTC. This rearrangement joins TRBV7-9 to TRBJ2-4, with 9 nucleotides matching TRBD2. From germline, CDR1 is SEHNR and CDR2 FQNEAQ (reference sequence). V trimming: 2 bases; J trimming: 0 bases; junction bases outside the gene matches: 5. This CDR3 spans 17 amino acids.

V is TRBV5-5 and J is TRBJ2-7; D is unresolved. Per germline, CDR1 SGHKS and CDR2 YYEKEE (reference sequence). The CDR3 totals 14 residues. V gave up 0 bases and J gave up 3 bases, with 10 bases separating them. CDR3 sequence (DNA): TGTGCCAGCAGCTTGGACAGTCAAGGCTACGAGCAGTACTTC. Translation gives CASSLDSQGYEQYF.

The chain is built from TRBV28 and TRBJ2-7; possibly TRBD2 for D (7 bases). The germline V and J ends were trimmed by 7 bases and 6 bases, with 16 bases remaining between them. The germline CDR1 and CDR2 sequences are MDHEN and SYDVKM. The CDR3 extends over 13 amino acids. CDR3: CASTRGPRTEQYF. The DNA of the CDR3 is TGTGCCAGCACGCGGGGGCCCAGGACCGAGCAGTACTTC. Full variable domain (rest looked up from reference TRBV28 and TRBJ2-7): DVKVTQSSRYLVKRTGEKVFLECVQDMDHENMFWYRQDPGLGLRLIYFSYDVKMKEKGDIPEGYSVSREKKERFSLILESASTNQTSMYLCASTRGPRTEQYFGPGTRLTVT.

The chain uses TRBV11-2 and TRBJ2-5; 7 positions agree with TRBD1. Germline V CDR1 and CDR2: SGHAT, FQNNGV. The CDR3 has 14 amino acids. With 5 bases clipped from V and 2 bases from J, the junction kept 5 bases outside the gene matches. The DNA for the CDR3 is TGTGCCAGCAGCAGGGGGCGGCAGCAAGAGACCCAGTACTTC. Its translation is CASSRGRQQETQYF.

This chain joins TRBV7-9 and TRBJ2-5, with 7 bases aligning to TRBD1. J lost 6 bases, V lost 8 bases, and 15 bases had no gene match. Germline CDR1 is SEHNR and CDR2 is FQNEAQ (reference sequence). The CDR3 contains 15 residues. The CDR3 sequence: CASSGTGAMGKTQYF. The CDR3 bases are TGTGCCAGCTCAGGTACAGGGGCGATGGGAAAGACCCAGTACTTC.

J is TRBJ2-1 and V is TRBV7-9; D gene ambiguous. The V and J ends lost 3 bases and 0 bases respectively, with 12 bases between them. This CDR3 is built from 16 residues. The germline V gene encodes CDR1 SEHNR and CDR2 FQNEAQ (reference sequence). CDR3 residues: CASSFARPSSYNEQFF. The CDR3 DNA reads as TGTGCCAGCAGCTTTGCTCGACCGAGCTCCTACAATGAGCAGTTCTTC.

The chain is built from TRBV27 and TRBJ2-5; 7 bases align to TRBD2. Trimming at V came to 3 bases and at J to 5 bases, leaving 6 bases not matched to a gene. CDR1 is MNHEY and CDR2 is SMNVEV in the germline V gene (reference sequence). The CDR3 is 14 amino acids. The CDR3 nucleotides read TGTGCCAGCAGTTTCACTAGCGAGGAGGAGACCCAGTACTTC. Translation: CASSFTSEEETQYF.

The chain couples TRBV11-2 to TRBJ2-7; TRBD1 matches at 7 bases. CDR3 length equals 12 residues. Germline trimming cut 8 bases from V and 5 bases from J; bases unmatched to any gene: 6. Germline V gene data show CDR1 as SGHAT and CDR2 as FQNNGV. This chain's CDR3 is CASLDRRHEQYF. The CDR3, as DNA: TGTGCCAGCCTGGACAGGCGACACGAGCAGTACTTC.

The V call is TRBV29-1, the J call TRBJ2-5; maybe TRBD2 (6 bases). CDR1 and CDR2 (germline): SQVTM, ANQGSEA. The CDR3 runs to 13 residues. V was shortened by 3 bases and J by 4 bases, with 12 bases between the two germline ends. CDR3 DNA sequence: TGCAGCGTTGAGCTGGGGGGATCAGAGACCCAGTACTTC. This encodes CSVELGGSETQYF. Complete variable domain (other parts from reference TRBV29-1 and TRBJ2-5): SAVISQKPSRDICQRGTSLTIQCQVDSQVTMMFWYRQQPGQSLTLIATANQGSEATYESGFVIDKFPISRPNLTFSTLTVSNMSPEDSSIYLCSVELGGSETQYFGPGTRLLVL.

The chain recombines TRBV7-9 with TRBJ2-1, with 7 bases fitting TRBD2. Germline V gives CDR1 SEHNR, CDR2 FQNEAQ (reference sequence). This CDR3 is 15 amino acids long. V was pared by 1 base and J by 4 bases, with 4 bases of the junction left unmatched. The CDR3 sequence is CASSLVRTSYNEQFF. The DNA for the CDR3 is TGTGCCAGCAGCTTAGTCCGGACTAGTTACAATGAGCAGTTCTTC.

The chain couples TRBV28 to TRBJ2-7; 9 bases are a match to TRBD1. The CDR3 is 14 residues long. The V gene end was trimmed by 4 bases and the J gene end by 5 bases; junction bases not matched to a gene: 6. Looked up from germline, CDR1 is MDHEN and CDR2 is SYDVKM. The DNA of the CDR3 is TGTGCCAGCAGTTCCCCGACAGGGGGTAACGAGCAGTACTTC. Its translation: CASSSPTGGNEQYF.

The CDR3 bases are TGTGCCAGCAGTGGACAGGGCCGGTTTGACACGCAGTATTTT. This encodes CASSGQGRFDTQYF. The chain has TRBV27 and TRBJ2-3; TRBD1 matches at 8 bases. Germline V gene lookup returns CDR1 MNHEY and CDR2 SMNVEV (reference sequence). The CDR3 runs 14 residues. With V trimmed by 5 bases and J by 9 bases, 10 bases remained unmatched.

The chain carries TRBV7-6 and TRBJ2-2, with 7 bases aligning to TRBD2. This CDR3 comprises 16 residues. J lost 2 bases, V lost 5 bases, and 8 bases had no gene match. Looked up from germline, CDR1 is SGHVS and CDR2 is FNYEAQ. DNA for the CDR3: TGTGCCAGCAGCCCAAGGGGACTATATAACACCGGGGAGCTGTTTTTT. Amino acid sequence: CASSPRGLYNTGELFF. Together with reference TRBV7-6 and TRBJ2-2, the CDR3 gives the full variable domain: GAGVSQSPRYKVTKRGQDVALRCDPISGHVSLYWYRQALGQGPEFLTYFNYEAQQDKSGLPNDRFSAERPEGSISTLTIQRTEQRDSAMYRCASSPRGLYNTGELFFGEGSRLTVL.

The V and J genes are TRBV23-1 and TRBJ2-7; D unclear. TRBV23-1 is given ORF status, its function remaining uncertain. CDR3 length equals 12 residues. V lost 3 bases to trimming and J lost 3 bases, with 6 bases between them. The CDR3 is CASSQSFYEQYF. As DNA, the CDR3 is TGCGCCAGCAGTCAGTCATTCTACGAGCAGTACTTC.

In DNA, the CDR3 is TGTGCCAGCAGCTATGAAGCAGGCGAAGGCAATGAGCAGTTCTTC. It encodes CASSYEAGEGNEQFF. V gene TRBV11-2 combines with J gene TRBJ2-1; no clear D gene. The CDR3 runs 15 residues. Between the trimmed V and J ends, which lost 4 bases and 6 bases, there was a span of 16 bases. Germline V CDR1 and CDR2: SGHAT, FQNNGV.

This clone was detected only a few times. The V and J genes are TRBV6-4 and TRBJ2-1; 11 bases match TRBD2. CDR1 and CDR2 (germline): MRHNA, SNTAGT. The junction had 3 bases not matched to a gene; V was cut back by 2 bases and J by 9 bases. The CDR3 extends over 14 amino acids. CDR3 residues: CASSDTSGSAEQFF. The DNA for the CDR3 is TGTGCCAGCAGTGACACTAGCGGGAGTGCTGAGCAGTTCTTC.

The chain recombines TRBV10-3 with TRBJ2-2; D gene unclear. In germline, CDR1 is ENHRY, CDR2 SYGVKD. The V end lost 0 bases, the J end lost 2 bases, and 7 bases lay between the germline ends. This CDR3 contains 15 residues. CDR3 loop: CAISESYGNTGELFF. CDR3 DNA: TGTGCCATCAGTGAGTCGTATGGCAACACCGGGGAGCTGTTTTTT.

The V gene is TRBV5-5, the J gene TRBJ2-1, with a weak D call TRBD2 (6 bases). Trimming took 0 bases from V and 9 from J, leaving 10 bases between them. The CDR3 has 13 residues. Germline CDR1 and CDR2: SGHKS and YYEKEE (reference sequence). CDR3 residues: CASSLEREFEQFF. CDR3 in DNA: TGTGCCAGCAGCTTGGAACGGGAGTTTGAGCAGTTCTTC.

The V and J genes are TRBV10-3 and TRBJ2-7, with 10 bases fitting TRBD1. V dropped 8 bases and J dropped 5; count of bases not matched to a gene: 6. The CDR3 length is 13 residues. Looked up from germline, CDR1 is ENHRY and CDR2 is SYGVKD. The CDR3 bases are TGTGCCATCCTCGGGACAGGGGACAACGAGCAGTACTTC. Amino acid sequence: CAILGTGDNEQYF.